The T cell receptor (beta chain) under discussion was sequenced for a study of STAT5B mutations in CD4+ large granular lymphocyte leukemia. Across the study: Among healthy controls, a particular HLA allele went with more CDR3 'QG' motifs.

Findings of the study overall: Patient CD4-sorted repertoires stayed more clonal than healthy ones after leukemic-clone removal. Main leukemic clonotypes were patient-specific, but about 25% appeared at low frequency elsewhere. Compared with healthy controls (2/35), patient top clones favored TRBV06 (8/27).

Sequencing was performed with immunoSEQ multiplex PCR; in TCRdb, only in-frame clones are kept and a portion is missing. Of tens of thousands of clones in the sample, 60% to 80% were seen once. As to this clone: Its antigen is unidentified.

CDR3 length equals 15 residues. V gave up 3 bases and J gave up 4 bases, with 12 bases separating them. CDR1 and CDR2 from the germline V gene are LNHDA and SQIVND (reference sequence). Sequencing was done on a sample of CD4+ T cells from blood buffy coats. The genes are TRBV19 and TRBJ2-2, with a possible D match to TRBD2 (6 bases). The receptor's source is a human donor in good health. The CDR3 sequence is CASSIGGIGTGELFF. CDR3 nucleotide sequence: TGTGCCAGTAGTATTGGCGGGATTGGCACCGGGGAGCTGTTTTTT. Full variable domain (missing parts from reference TRBV19 and TRBJ2-2): DGGITQSPKYLFRKEGQNVTLSCEQNLNHDAMYWYRQDPGQGLRLIYYSQIVNDFQKGDIAEGYSVSREKKESFPLTVTSAQKNPTAFYLCASSIGGIGTGELFFGEGSRLTVL.